Sequencing of this T cell receptor beta chain was carried out in a study of T cell changes during pregnancy in multiple sclerosis. Only one count was recorded for this clone. Method: immunoSEQ multiplex PCR; TCRdb's copy keeps in-frame clones and lacks some. The data hold approximately 59,000 clones, with about 90% observed a single time. This CDR3 contains 15 residues. V shed 1 base and J shed 0 bases, with 12 bases lying between them. The germline gives CDR1 GTSNPN, CDR2 SVGIG (reference sequence). The rearrangement links TRBV30 to TRBJ1-2; D ambiguous. Sequencing used peripheral blood, obtained in the third trimester of pregnancy. This TCR derives from a female donor in good health, enrolled as a control in a pregnancy study. The CDR3 protein is CAWSGAQVSNYGYTF. Written as DNA, the CDR3 is TGTGCCTGGAGTGGGGCGCAGGTTTCTAACTATGGCTACACCTTC.